This record concerns one T cell receptor (beta chain) sequence. The antigen remains undetermined. V was clipped by 5 bases and J by 10 bases, with 14 bases between them. The CDR3 length is 13 residues. The data were obtained in a study of vaccination and CD4 T cells after COVID-19. Regarding treatment: approximately nine-day PBMC culture with coronavirus spike peptide pools or control peptides (ViraFEST assay). IL-2 at roughly 9.7 IU/ml and peptide pools at 9 to 10 ug/ml were added to PBMCs cultured at two million per well. Broader study findings: Relatively few convalescent patients were studied; early post-infection timepoints were not included. Convalescent patients' median share of reactive clones seen only post-vaccination was around 90%.

Sequenced with the Oncomine TCR Beta short-read assay was DNA taken from cultured CD4+ T cells. Once CD4+ T cells had been cultured, genomic DNA was extracted from them. MiXCR, run by TCRdb on the PCR reads, gives a single entry per CDR3 protein. The sample has around 20,000 distinct CDR3 sequences; roughly 48% are singletons. The sequence derives from a human donor who had recovered from COVID-19. The chain joins TRBV12-3 or TRBV12-4 to TRBJ1-4; possible D gene TRBD1, 5 bases. The sequenced sample was CD4+ T cells from blood, cultured in vitro, obtained before SARS-CoV-2 vaccination. This chain's CDR3 is CASSTGLGGKLFF. In DNA form, the CDR3 reads TGTGCCAGCAGTACCGGGTTGGGGGGAAAACTGTTTTTT.